This TCR beta chain came from a study of blood T cell repertoires in COVID-19. On the study more broadly: Acute and convalescent COVID-19 specimens originated in the United States, Italy and Spain. Sources were T cells, B-cell-depleted T cells, or PBMCs; the material itself was cDNA or gDNA.

The authors' processing: Reference gene primer amplification yielded estimated nucleated cell counts. Profiling relied on immunoSEQ multiplex PCR, and the TCRdb table lists in-frame clones only, not all of them. Clone size and V and J calls were adopted from that table, with D and trimming inferred from the DNA. In the table there are some 49,000 clones, around 81% of which are singletons. Seattle's cohort entered during active infection and was followed longitudinally. This CDR3 is built from 14 residues. Germline values: CDR1 LNHDA, CDR2 SQIVND (reference sequence). V lost 7 bases and J 3 bases, leaving 16 bases between the germline ends.

Sequenced: peripheral blood. This receptor was obtained from a woman over 75 with COVID-19, enrolled during active disease. The genes are TRBV19 and TRBJ2-7, with a tentative D call TRBD1 (6 bases). CDR3 nucleotide sequence: TGTGCCAGTACCGCGACGGGGACAATCTACGAGCAGTACTTC. Protein: CASTATGTIYEQYF.